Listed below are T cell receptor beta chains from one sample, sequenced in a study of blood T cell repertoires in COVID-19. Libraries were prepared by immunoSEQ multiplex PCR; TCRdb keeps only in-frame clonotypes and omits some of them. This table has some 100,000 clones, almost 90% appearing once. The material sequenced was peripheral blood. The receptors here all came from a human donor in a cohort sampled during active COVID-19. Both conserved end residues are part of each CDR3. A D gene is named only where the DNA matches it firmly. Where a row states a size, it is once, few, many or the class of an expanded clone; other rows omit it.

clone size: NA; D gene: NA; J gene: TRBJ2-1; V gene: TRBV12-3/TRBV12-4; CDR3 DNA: TGTGCCAGCGGGAGGGGGGGGGCCGAGCAGTTCTTC; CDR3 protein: CASGRGGAEQFF
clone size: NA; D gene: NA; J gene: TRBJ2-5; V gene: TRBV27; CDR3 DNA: TGTGCCAGCAGTTTTGTGGCTCGAGAGACCCAGTACTTC; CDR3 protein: CASSFVARETQYF
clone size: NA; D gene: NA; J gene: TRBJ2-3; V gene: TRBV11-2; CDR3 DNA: TGTGCCAGCAGCTCCGTTACAGATACGCAGTATTTT; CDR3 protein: CASSSVTDTQYF
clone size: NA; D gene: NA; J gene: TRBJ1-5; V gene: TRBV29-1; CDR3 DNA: TGCAGTGGCGGGAATAGCAATCAGCCCCAGCATTTT; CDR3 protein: CSGGNSNQPQHF
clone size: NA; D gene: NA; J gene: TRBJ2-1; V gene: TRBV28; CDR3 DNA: TGTAGCACAGCAACGTTAGGGTTCCAGGGGTTCTTC; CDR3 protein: CSTATLGFQGFF
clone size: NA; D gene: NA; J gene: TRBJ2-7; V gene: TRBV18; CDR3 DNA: TGTGCCAGCTCACCGGAGCGCTACGAGCAGTACTTC; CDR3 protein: CASSPERYEQYF
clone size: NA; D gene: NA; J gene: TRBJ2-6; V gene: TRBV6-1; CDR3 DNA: TGTGCCAGCAGTGAAACGGGATCTGGGGCCAACGTCCTGACTTTC; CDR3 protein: CASSETGSGANVLTF
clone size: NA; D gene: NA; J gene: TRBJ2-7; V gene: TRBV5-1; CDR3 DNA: TGCGCCAGCAGCTCAAGGGGACACCCCTACGAGCAGTACTTC; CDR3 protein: CASSSRGHPYEQYF
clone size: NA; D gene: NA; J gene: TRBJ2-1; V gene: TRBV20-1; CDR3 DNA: TGCAGTGCTAGTAACTATAATTACAATGAGCAGTTCTTC; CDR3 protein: CSASNYNYNEQFF
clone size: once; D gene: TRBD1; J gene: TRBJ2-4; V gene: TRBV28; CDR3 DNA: TGTGCCAGCAGGGAAGCTCAGGGGGCGAGTTTGGACATTCAGTACTTC; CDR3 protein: CASREAQGASLDIQYF
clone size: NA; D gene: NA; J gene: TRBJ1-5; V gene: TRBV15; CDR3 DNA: TGTGCCACCAGCAGACAACCGGGAGGGAATCAGCCCCAGCATTTT; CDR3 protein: CATSRQPGGNQPQHF
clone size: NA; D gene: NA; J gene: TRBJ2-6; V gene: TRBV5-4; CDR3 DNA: TGTGCCAGCAGCTTTGGAATGGGGGCGGAAGGGGCCAACGTCCTGACTTTC; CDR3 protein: CASSFGMGAEGANVLTF
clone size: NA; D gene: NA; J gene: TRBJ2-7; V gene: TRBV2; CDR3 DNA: TGTGCCAGCAGTGTTGCCGGGTACGAGCAGTACTTC; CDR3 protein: CASSVAGYEQYF
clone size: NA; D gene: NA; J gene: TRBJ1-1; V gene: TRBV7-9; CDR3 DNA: TGTGCCAGCAGCCCTTGGGCCACTGAAGCTTTCTTT; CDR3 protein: CASSPWATEAFF
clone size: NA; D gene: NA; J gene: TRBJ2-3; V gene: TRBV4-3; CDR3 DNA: TGCGCCAGCAGCCAGGAACATACCCGGGGGGCCACAGATACGCAGTATTTT; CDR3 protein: CASSQEHTRGATDTQYF
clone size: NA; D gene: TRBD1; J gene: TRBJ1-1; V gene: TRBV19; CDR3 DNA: TGTGCCAGTAGTGCCTTAAGGGACAGGCCGATGGCTTTCTTT; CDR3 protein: CASSALRDRPMAFF
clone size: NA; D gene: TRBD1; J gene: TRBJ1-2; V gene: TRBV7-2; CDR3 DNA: TGTGCCAGCAGCTTAAGACAGGGTGAGCCTGGCTACACCTTC; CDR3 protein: CASSLRQGEPGYTF
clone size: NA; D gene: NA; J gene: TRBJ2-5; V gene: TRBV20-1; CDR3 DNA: TGCAGTGCTAACAGACAAGAGACCCAGTACTTC; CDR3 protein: CSANRQETQYF
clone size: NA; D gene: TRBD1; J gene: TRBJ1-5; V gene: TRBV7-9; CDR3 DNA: TGTGCCAGCAGCCATATTACCGGGACAGGGGGTCAGCCCCAGCATTTT; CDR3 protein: CASSHITGTGGQPQHF
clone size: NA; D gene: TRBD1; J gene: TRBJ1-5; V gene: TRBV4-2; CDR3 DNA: TGTGCCAGCAGCCAAGCTCAGGGGGACAGCAATCAGCCCCAGCATTTT; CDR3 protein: CASSQAQGDSNQPQHF
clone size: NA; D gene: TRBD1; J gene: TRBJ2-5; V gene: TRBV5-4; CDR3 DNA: TGTGCCAGCAGCTTTGTAACAGGGGGCGCTGAGACCCAGTACTTC; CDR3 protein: CASSFVTGGAETQYF
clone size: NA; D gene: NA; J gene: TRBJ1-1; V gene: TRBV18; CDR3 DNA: TGTGCCAGCTCACCTCAAACAGGGCCCGCAGCATTAGAAGCTTTCTTT; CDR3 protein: CASSPQTGPAALEAFF
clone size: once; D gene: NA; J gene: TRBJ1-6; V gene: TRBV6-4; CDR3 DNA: TGTGCCAGCAGTGCTTTCCGGGCTTCAGGCGGGATTAATTCACCCCTCCACTTT; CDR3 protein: CASSAFRASGGINSPLHF
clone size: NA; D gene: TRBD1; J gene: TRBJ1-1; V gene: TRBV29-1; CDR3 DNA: TGCAGCGCCGCTTCCGGGACAGGGAGCTCGGGCGCTTTCTTT; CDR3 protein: CSAASGTGSSGAFF
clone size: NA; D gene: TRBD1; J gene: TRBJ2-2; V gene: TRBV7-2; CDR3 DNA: TGTGCCAGCAGCTTAAACAGGGGGTACGGGGAGCTGTTTTTT; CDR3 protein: CASSLNRGYGELFF
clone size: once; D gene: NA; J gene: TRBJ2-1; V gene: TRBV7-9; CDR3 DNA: TGTGCCAGCAGCCCCCGGGGGGCCATAGGCAATGAGCAGTTCTTC; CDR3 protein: CASSPRGAIGNEQFF
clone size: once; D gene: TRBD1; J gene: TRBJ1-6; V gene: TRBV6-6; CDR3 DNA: TGTGCCAGCAGTGGGACAGGGCGAAATTCACCCCTCCACTTT; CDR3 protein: CASSGTGRNSPLHF
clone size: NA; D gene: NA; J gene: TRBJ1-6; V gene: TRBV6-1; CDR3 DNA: TGTGCCAGCAGTGACAGGGGTTCACCCCTCCACTTT; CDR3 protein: CASSDRGSPLHF
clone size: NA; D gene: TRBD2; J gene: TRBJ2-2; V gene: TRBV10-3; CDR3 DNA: TGTGCCATCAGGACTAGCGGGAAGGGTAGCACCGGGGAGCTGTTTTTT; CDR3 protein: CAIRTSGKGSTGELFF
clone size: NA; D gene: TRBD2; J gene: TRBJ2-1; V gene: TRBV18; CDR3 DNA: TGTGCCAGCTCACAAAGGGGGACTAGCGGGAGCAATGAGCAGTTCTTC; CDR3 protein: CASSQRGTSGSNEQFF
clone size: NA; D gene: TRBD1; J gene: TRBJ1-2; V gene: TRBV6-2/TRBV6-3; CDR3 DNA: TGTGCCAGCAGTGGAAGACAGGGGAGAGGCTATGGCTACACCTTC; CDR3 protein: CASSGRQGRGYGYTF
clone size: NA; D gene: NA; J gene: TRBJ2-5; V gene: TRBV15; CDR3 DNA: TGTGCCACCAGCAGAGATGGGAGGATAGCGCAAGAGACCCAGTACTTC; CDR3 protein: CATSRDGRIAQETQYF
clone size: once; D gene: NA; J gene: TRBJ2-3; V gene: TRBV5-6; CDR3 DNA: TGTGCCAGCAGCTATGGACTACCGGCTAGCACAGATACGCAGTATTTT; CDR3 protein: CASSYGLPASTDTQYF
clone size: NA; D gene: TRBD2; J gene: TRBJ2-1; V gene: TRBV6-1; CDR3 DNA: TGTGCCAGCAGTGAAGTCGCGGGGGGGGACAGAAGCTCCTACAATGAGCAGTTCTTC; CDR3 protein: CASSEVAGGDRSSYNEQFF
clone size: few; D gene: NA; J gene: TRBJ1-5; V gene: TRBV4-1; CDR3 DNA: TGCGCCAGCAGCCAAGCCTACTCTAGGGGGGGGTATCAGCCCCAGCATTTT; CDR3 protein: CASSQAYSRGGYQPQHF
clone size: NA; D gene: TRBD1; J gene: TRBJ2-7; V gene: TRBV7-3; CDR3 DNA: TGTGCCAGCAGCCCCTCCACAGGGGGCGTCTACGAGCAGTACTTC; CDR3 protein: CASSPSTGGVYEQYF
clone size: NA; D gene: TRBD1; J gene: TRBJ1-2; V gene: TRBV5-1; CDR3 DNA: TGCGCCAGCAGCTCCCCGGGACAGGGGATCGGCTACACCTTC; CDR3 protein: CASSSPGQGIGYTF
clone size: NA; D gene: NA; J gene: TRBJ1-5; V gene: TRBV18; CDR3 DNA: TGTGCCAGCTCAGTTGGACAGCTTAGCAATCAGCCCCAGCATTTT; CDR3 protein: CASSVGQLSNQPQHF
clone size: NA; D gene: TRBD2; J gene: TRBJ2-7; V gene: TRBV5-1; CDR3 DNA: TGCGCCAGCAGCTGTGGAAGGACTAGCGGGAGCTCCTACGAGCAGTACTTC; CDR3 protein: CASSCGRTSGSSYEQYF
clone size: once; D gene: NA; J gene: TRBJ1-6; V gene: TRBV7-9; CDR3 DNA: TGTGCCAGCAGCTCACGGGACTCCAGATATAATTCACCCCTCCACTTT; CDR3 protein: CASSSRDSRYNSPLHF
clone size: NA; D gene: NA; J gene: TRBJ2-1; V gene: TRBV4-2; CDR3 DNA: TGTGCCAGCAGCCAAGAACTAGTCTCCTACAATGAGCAGTTCTTC; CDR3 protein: CASSQELVSYNEQFF
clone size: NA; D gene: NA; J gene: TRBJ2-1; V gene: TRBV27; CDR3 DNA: TGTGCCAGCAGTAACTCCGGGACTCGAGGACGAGAGCAGTTCTTC; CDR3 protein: CASSNSGTRGREQFF
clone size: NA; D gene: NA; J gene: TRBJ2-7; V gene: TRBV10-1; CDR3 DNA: TGCGCCAGCAGTGGCACAGGCCCCCCCTACGAGCAGTACTTC; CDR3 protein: CASSGTGPPYEQYF
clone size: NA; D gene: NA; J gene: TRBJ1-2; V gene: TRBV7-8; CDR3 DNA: TGTGCCAGCAGCTTAGTGGTTGGGCCCTATGGCTACACCTTC; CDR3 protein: CASSLVVGPYGYTF
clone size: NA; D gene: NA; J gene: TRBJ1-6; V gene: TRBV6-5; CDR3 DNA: TGTGCCAGCAGTTACTCGAGACACAATAATTCACCCCTCCACTTT; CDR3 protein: CASSYSRHNNSPLHF
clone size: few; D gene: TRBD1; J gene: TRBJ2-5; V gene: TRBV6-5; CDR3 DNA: TGTGCCAGCAGTTACGACAGGGGACAGACCCAGTACTTC; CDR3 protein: CASSYDRGQTQYF
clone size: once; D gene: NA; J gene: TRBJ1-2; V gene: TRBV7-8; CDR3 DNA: TGTGCCAGCAGCACCCCTCGGGCGGGGGGCGCCCAAACTGATGGCTACACCTTC; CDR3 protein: CASSTPRAGGAQTDGYTF
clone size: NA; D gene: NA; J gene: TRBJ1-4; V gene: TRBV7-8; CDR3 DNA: TGTGCCAGCAGCTTCCCCGGACGCGGGGAGAGAGAAAAACTGTTTTTT; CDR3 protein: CASSFPGRGEREKLFF
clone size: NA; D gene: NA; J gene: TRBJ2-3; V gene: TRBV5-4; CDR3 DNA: TGTGCCAGCAGCTCGACCGGACACACAAGAGATACGCAGTATTTT; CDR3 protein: CASSSTGHTRDTQYF
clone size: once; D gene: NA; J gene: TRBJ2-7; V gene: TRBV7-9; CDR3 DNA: TGTGCCAGCACCCAACCCAGGGTCGGCTACCACGAGCAGTACTTC; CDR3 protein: CASTQPRVGYHEQYF
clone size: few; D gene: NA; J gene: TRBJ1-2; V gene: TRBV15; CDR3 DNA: TGTGCCACCAGCAGGGGAGACTATGGCTACACCTTC; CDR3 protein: CATSRGDYGYTF
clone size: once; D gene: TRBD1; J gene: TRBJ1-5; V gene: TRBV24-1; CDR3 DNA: TGTGCCACCAGTGACCGGGACAGGGGGGACAATCAGCCCCAGCATTTT; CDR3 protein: CATSDRDRGDNQPQHF
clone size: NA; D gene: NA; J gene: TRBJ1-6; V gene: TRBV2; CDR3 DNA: TGTGCCAGCAGTGAAAGGGGAGGGCGGTCACCCCTCCACTTT; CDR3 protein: CASSERGGRSPLHF
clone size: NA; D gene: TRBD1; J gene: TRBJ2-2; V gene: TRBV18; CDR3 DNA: TGTGCCAGCTCACCTCCGGGACAGAAGAACACCGGGGAGCTGTTTTTT; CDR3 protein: CASSPPGQKNTGELFF
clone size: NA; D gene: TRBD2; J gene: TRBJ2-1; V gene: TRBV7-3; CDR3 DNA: TGTGCCAGCAGCACTACTAGCGGAGAGCAGTTCTTC; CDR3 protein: CASSTTSGEQFF
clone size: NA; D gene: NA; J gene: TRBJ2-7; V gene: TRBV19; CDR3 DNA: TGTGCCAGTACTCATCGGGGCGAGCAGTACTTC; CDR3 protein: CASTHRGEQYF
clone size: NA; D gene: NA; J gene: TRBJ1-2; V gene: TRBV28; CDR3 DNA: TGTGCCAGCAGTTTGTGGCGATTGACCGGACAGAGCATCCCGAAGATAAACTATGGCTACACCTTC; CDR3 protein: CASSLWRLTGQSIPKINYGYTF